Listed below are T cell receptor beta chains from one sample, sequenced in a study of cytomegalovirus exposure and HLA in healthy donors. Some clones are missing from TCRdb's copy, which holds only in-frame ones; the method was immunoSEQ multiplex PCR. The table has roughly 120,000 clones, 80% seen once. The sample comprised PBMCs. The receptor set was obtained from a man in his fifties in good health and CMV-seronegative. CDR3s include the opening cysteine and the closing phenylalanine or tryptophan. The order of the fields is clone size, D gene, V gene, J gene, CDR3 DNA, CDR3 protein. A D gene is named only where the DNA matches it firmly. Not every row has a clone size; where given, it reads once, few, many or a size class.

.	TRBD2	TRBV30	TRBJ2-3	TGTGCCTGGAGTGTACACGGTAGCGGGGGCGCAGATACGCAGTATTTT	CAWSVHGSGGADTQYF
few	TRBD1	TRBV27	TRBJ2-7	TGTGCCAGCAGTTTGCAGGGGGTCCCCTACGAGCAGTACTTC	CASSLQGVPYEQYF
few	TRBD1	TRBV6-5	TRBJ1-1	TGTGCCAGCAGTAGGACAGGGCCGAACACTGAAGCTTTCTTT	CASSRTGPNTEAFF
once	TRBD2	TRBV12-5	TRBJ2-1	TGTGCTAGTGCCCCACCAGGACTAGTCTACAATGAGCAGTTCTTC	CASAPPGLVYNEQFF
.	.	TRBV5-4	TRBJ2-2	TGTGCCAGCAGCTCACTAGCGACAGGGAACACCGGGGAGCTGTTTTTT	CASSSLATGNTGELFF
.	.	TRBV5-4	TRBJ1-3	TGTGCCAGCAGCTCGTCAGCGGGGTCTTTGTCAGGAAACACCATATATTTT	CASSSSAGSLSGNTIYF
.	TRBD1	TRBV6-5	TRBJ1-1	TGTGCCAGCAGGACACCGGGACAGGGATCTGAAGCTTTCTTT	CASRTPGQGSEAFF
once	.	TRBV7-2	TRBJ2-1	TGTGCCAGCAGCCAGGGGGCGGGGGGGCGATCCTACAATGAGCAGTTCTTC	CASSQGAGGRSYNEQFF
.	TRBD2	TRBV10-2	TRBJ2-7	TGCGCCAGCAGTGAGTCACTAGCGGGGGGCCTCGAGCAGTACTTC	CASSESLAGGLEQYF
.	TRBD2	TRBV5-4	TRBJ2-3	TGTGCCAGCAGCTCCGGACTAGCGGGGGGACCTGGAGATACGCAGTATTTT	CASSSGLAGGPGDTQYF
.	.	TRBV28	TRBJ1-5	TGTGCCAGCAGTACCGGTCTCAATCAGCCCCAGCATTTT	CASSTGLNQPQHF
once	.	TRBV18	TRBJ2-7	TGTGCCAGCTCCGCCGGGACATCAACCACCGAGCAGTACTTC	CASSAGTSTTEQYF
.	.	TRBV28	TRBJ1-5	TGTGCCAGCAGTTTAGGGCACGATAGCAATCAGCCCCAGCATTTT	CASSLGHDSNQPQHF
.	.	TRBV11-2	TRBJ2-3	TGTGCCAGCAGCTTTAGCCGGGGAGATACGCAGTATTTT	CASSFSRGDTQYF
.	.	TRBV7-2	TRBJ2-3	TGTGCCAGCAGCTTAAGACAGACCTCTAGCACAGATACGCAGTATTTT	CASSLRQTSSTDTQYF
.	TRBD1	TRBV30	TRBJ1-3	TGTGCCTGGAGTGCAGGGGGACGTGGAAACACCATATATTTT	CAWSAGGRGNTIYF
.	.	TRBV29-1	TRBJ2-3	TGCAGCGCCGTACAGGGTCGCACAGATACGCAGTATTTT	CSAVQGRTDTQYF
.	TRBD2	TRBV18	TRBJ2-1	TGTGCCAGCTCCCAAAAAGCCGGGGGGACTAGTGTCTCCTACAATGAGCAGTTCTTC	CASSQKAGGTSVSYNEQFF
.	TRBD1	TRBV5-4	TRBJ1-2	TGTGCCAGCAGCGTTCCGGGACAGCTATCTGGCTACACCTTC	CASSVPGQLSGYTF
.	.	TRBV28	TRBJ2-2	TGTGCCAGCAGTTTAGCTGGGTCGGGTAACACCGGGGAGCTGTTTTTT	CASSLAGSGNTGELFF
once	.	TRBV6-5	TRBJ1-2	TGTGCCAGCAACCCGGACAGCAGCCGGGATGGCTACACCTTC	CASNPDSSRDGYTF
.	TRBD2	TRBV5-1	TRBJ2-3	TGCGCCTGCAGCTTGGAACTAGCGGGAGGAACAGATACGCAGTATTTT	CACSLELAGGTDTQYF
once	.	TRBV30	TRBJ1-5	TGTGCCTGGAGTGTACAAGGGGATAGCAATCAGCCCCAGCATTTT	CAWSVQGDSNQPQHF
.	.	TRBV27	TRBJ1-3	TGTGCCAGCAGTTTAGTGCCGGGAGGAAACACCATATATTTT	CASSLVPGGNTIYF
.	.	TRBV7-3	TRBJ2-3	TGTGCCAGCAGCCTCTCCACAGATACGCAGTATTTT	CASSLSTDTQYF
once	.	TRBV29-1	TRBJ1-5	TGCAGCGCTTCCGGAGACTATAGCAATCAGCCCCAGCATTTT	CSASGDYSNQPQHF
.	.	TRBV18	TRBJ1-4	TGTGCCAGCTCACACCAGCGAGATGATGAAAAACTGTTTTTT	CASSHQRDDEKLFF
few	.	TRBV5-6	TRBJ2-2	TGTGCCAGCAGCTGGGGGCCTGCCACCGGGGAGCTGTTTTTT	CASSWGPATGELFF